These 15 T cell receptor beta chains were sequenced from one sample in a study of blood T cell repertoires in COVID-19. Clones were sequenced by immunoSEQ multiplex PCR, and TCRdb holds only the in-frame ones, with some missing. The sample holds 90,000 or so clones, 87% seen once. The source material was peripheral blood. The receptors derive from a woman aged 55-70 years with COVID-19, enrolled during active disease.

This chain links TRBV28 with TRBJ2-3; 10 bases fit TRBD2. This CDR3 spans 15 amino acids. V was pared by 6 bases and J by 5 bases, with 8 bases of the junction left unmatched. Per the germline V gene, CDR1 is MDHEN and CDR2 is SYDVKM. The CDR3 DNA reads as TGTGCCAGCAGCCCCACTAGCGGGGAGGGAGATACGCAGTATTTT. Translated, it gives CASSPTSGEGDTQYF.

This clone occurred a few times. The genes are TRBV2 and TRBJ2-7; tentatively, D is TRBD2 (5 bases). CDR1 and CDR2 (germline): SNHLY, FYNNEI. The CDR3 contains 11 residues. Trimming shortened V by 3 bases and J by 5 bases, and 5 bases separated the two germline ends. The CDR3 DNA is TGTGCCAGCAGTGAGAGGGACGAGCAGTACTTC. Protein product: CASSERDEQYF.

The V gene is TRBV3-1 (or the pseudogene TRBV3-2), the J gene TRBJ2-1, with 15 bases that match TRBD2. Germline CDR1 LGHDT, CDR2 YNNKEL (reference sequence). Losses at the gene ends were 4 bases for V and 0 bases for J; bases not matched to a gene: 7. The CDR3 contains 19 residues. The CDR3 spells CASSLGLAGGSSSYNEQFF. The CDR3 DNA is TGTGCCAGCAGCCTTGGACTAGCGGGGGGGTCGAGCTCCTACAATGAGCAGTTCTTC.

This chain uses TRBV6-2 or TRBV6-3 with TRBJ1-4; 9 nucleotides line up with TRBD1. The CDR3 spans 16 residues. With V trimmed by 6 bases and J by 6 bases, 11 bases remained unmatched. Germline V gene data show CDR1 as MNHEY and CDR2 as SVGEGT. The CDR3 sequence: CASSPGTGRIDEKLFF. DNA for the CDR3: TGTGCCAGCAGCCCCGGGACAGGGCGAATTGATGAAAAACTGTTTTTT.

V is TRBV5-1 and J is TRBJ2-7; TRBD2 might be the D (6 bases). Germline V CDR1 and CDR2: SGHRS, YFSETQ. The V gene lost 1 base and the J gene lost 0 bases, with 8 bases spanning the gap. This CDR3 comprises 14 residues. The CDR3 bases are TGCGCCAGCAGCTTGTACGGGGGCTCCTACGAGCAGTACTTC. Residues: CASSLYGGSYEQYF.

This chain uses TRBV18 with TRBJ2-2; TRBD1 aligns across 10 bases. J gave up 7 bases and V 3 bases, and 5 bases lay outside the gene matches. The CDR3 length is 15 residues. CDR1 KGHSH and CDR2 LQKENI come from the germline V gene. CDR3 nucleotide sequence: TGTGCCAGCTCACCGGGACAGGGGCTTTACGGGGAGCTGTTTTTT. Encoded protein: CASSPGQGLYGELFF.

The chain couples TRBV9 to TRBJ1-3, with 7 bases fitting TRBD1. Unmatched junction bases numbered 5, after V lost 3 bases and J lost 2 bases. The CDR3 runs to 15 residues. CDR1 SGDLS and CDR2 YYNGEE come from the germline V gene. CDR3: CASSEPGTAGNTIYF. CDR3 DNA sequence: TGTGCCAGCAGCGAGCCCGGGACAGCTGGAAACACCATATATTTT.

A single count supports this clone. CDR3 bases: TGTGCCTGGAGTGACCCCAGGGTTTACGAGCAGTACTTC. It encodes CAWSDPRVYEQYF. This chain joins TRBV30 and TRBJ2-7, with D perhaps TRBD1 (5 bases). This CDR3 contains 13 residues. Deletions cut 1 base from V and 4 bases from J, with 11 bases between. In germline, CDR1 is GTSNPN, CDR2 SVGIG (reference sequence). The full variable domain, completed using reference TRBV30 and TRBJ2-7, is SQTIHQWPATLVQPVGSPLSLECTVEGTSNPNLYWYRQAAGRGLQLLFYSVGIGQISSEVPQNLSASRPQDRQFILSSKKLLLSDSGFYLCAWSDPRVYEQYFGPGTRLTVT.

The chain employs TRBV12-3 or TRBV12-4 and TRBJ1-5; D not certain. Trimming left V 2 bases short and J 2 bases short, with 4 bases between. The CDR3 contains 13 residues. The DNA for the CDR3 is TGTGCCAGCAGTTTACAGGGCAATCAGCCCCAGCATTTT. Amino acids: CASSLQGNQPQHF.

CDR3: CASSLGDRATRGYTF. CDR3 in DNA: TGTGCCAGCAGCTTAGGGGACAGGGCAACCAGGGGCTACACCTTC. The chain links TRBV7-2 to TRBJ1-2; the match to TRBD1 covers 9 bases. Germline V gives CDR1 SGHTA, CDR2 FQGNSA. With 1 base clipped from V and 8 bases from J, the junction kept 8 bases outside the gene matches. This CDR3 has 15 amino acids.

J is TRBJ1-1 and V is TRBV30; possible D gene TRBD1, 6 bases. From germline, CDR1 is GTSNPN and CDR2 SVGIG (reference sequence). V lost 2 bases, J lost 6 bases, and 16 bases lay in between. CDR3 length: 14 residues. CDR3 sequence: CAWSSHLKGAEAFF. The CDR3 DNA follows: TGTGCCTGGAGTTCCCACCTGAAGGGGGCTGAAGCTTTCTTT.

This chain links TRBV3-1 (or the pseudogene TRBV3-2) with TRBJ1-1; D remains unclear. This CDR3 is 14 amino acids long. Trimming left V 0 bases short and J 1 base short, with 6 bases between. Germline values: CDR1 LGHDT, CDR2 YNNKEL (reference sequence). CDR3 sequence reads: CASSQDQENTEAFF. Written as DNA, the CDR3 is TGTGCCAGCAGCCAAGATCAGGAGAACACTGAAGCTTTCTTT.

The V call is TRBV2, the J call TRBJ1-2, with no clear D. This CDR3 region has 14 residues. The germline gives CDR1 SNHLY, CDR2 FYNNEI. Deletions cut 5 bases from V and 6 bases from J, with 16 bases between. CDR3 bases: TGTGCCAGCAGTTTACGCAGACTGGTGGATGGCTACACCTTC. Amino acid sequence: CASSLRRLVDGYTF.

This chain uses TRBV6-4 with TRBJ2-4, with 7 bases aligning to TRBD1. V lost 4 bases and J lost 8; bases outside the gene matches: 8. Germline V gives CDR1 MRHNA, CDR2 SNTAGT. The CDR3 is 14 residues long. As DNA, the CDR3 is TGTGCCAGCAGTGCCCAGACAGGGAATCACATTCAGTACTTC. It codes for CASSAQTGNHIQYF.

The J gene is TRBJ1-1, the V gene TRBV5-8, with D possibly being TRBD1 (5 bases). Germline V gene lookup returns CDR1 SGHTS and CDR2 YDEGEE. Trimming took 0 bases from V and 1 from J, leaving 10 bases between them. The CDR3 covers 15 residues. The CDR3 nucleotides read TGTGCCAGCAGCTTGGTCGTGACAGCGAACACTGAAGCTTTCTTT. It codes for CASSLVVTANTEAFF.